This is a list of T cell receptor beta chains from one sample in a study of regulatory T cells in long-lasting Graves disease. TCRdb recomputed calls from the multiplex PCR reads with MiXCR, one row per CDR3 protein. The sample shows almost 350,000 distinct CDR3 sequences, about 18% of them seen only once. The sequencing here drew on peripheral blood mononuclear cells (PBMCs), taken when the disease was refractory, from a patient treated with antithyroid drugs. Receptors were obtained from a female donor with Graves disease. Both conserved end residues are part of each CDR3. Each record gives: CDR3 length, clone size, V gene, J gene, D gene, CDR3 protein, CDR3 DNA. D genes are given only for firm matches. Where a row states a size, it is once, few, many or the class of an expanded clone; other rows omit it.

12,many,TRBV20-1,TRBJ1-1,NA,CSPNARGAEAFF,TGCAGTCCCAACGCTCGGGGGGCTGAAGCTTTCTTT
14,many,TRBV12-3/TRBV12-4,TRBJ2-7,NA,CASKPLHGGHEQYF,TGTGCCAGCAAACCCCTCCACGGCGGCCACGAGCAGTACTTC
13,NA,TRBV20-1,TRBJ1-2,NA,CSARQGGEYGYTF,TGCAGTGCTAGACAGGGAGGGGAGTATGGCTACACCTTC
15,few,TRBV12-5,TRBJ2-2,TRBD1,CASGRGQGSTGELFF,TGTGCTAGTGGCCGGGGACAGGGGAGCACCGGGGAGCTGTTTTTT
13,once,TRBV30,TRBJ2-7,TRBD1,CAWSRGQFVEQYF,TGTGCCTGGAGTAGGGGACAGTTTGTCGAGCAGTACTTC
15,many,TRBV27,TRBJ1-1,NA,CASKRNKLGGTEAFF,TGTGCCAGCAAAAGAAACAAGCTCGGTGGCACTGAAGCTTTCTTT
15,many,TRBV12-3/TRBV12-4,TRBJ1-4,TRBD1,CASSFYRGRGEKLFF,TGTGCCAGCAGTTTCTACAGGGGGCGAGGGGAAAAACTGTTTTTT
14,NA,TRBV28,TRBJ1-4,NA,CASSLSSSNEKLFF,TGTGCCAGCAGTCTCAGCAGCTCGAATGAAAAACTGTTTTTT
13,many,TRBV7-3,TRBJ1-1,NA,CASSLMGTTEAFF,TGTGCCAGCAGCTTAATGGGCACCACTGAAGCTTTCTTT
17,many,TRBV6-2/TRBV6-3,TRBJ2-7,NA,CASSYPSLPDSKYEQYF,TGTGCCAGCAGTTACCCAAGCTTACCGGACTCGAAGTACGAGCAGTACTTC
14,many,TRBV6-5,TRBJ2-5,TRBD1,CASSWGQLKETQYF,TGTGCCAGCAGTTGGGGACAGTTAAAAGAGACCCAGTACTTC
14,few,TRBV4-1,TRBJ1-3,NA,CASSPGRAGNTIYF,TGCGCCAGCAGCCCGGGACGGGCGGGAAACACCATATATTTT
18,NA,TRBV4-1,TRBJ1-5,NA,CASSQQWTAGYRAQPQHF,TGCGCCAGCAGCCAACAATGGACAGCGGGTTATCGTGCTCAGCCCCAGCATTTT
15,NA,TRBV4-1,TRBJ2-7,NA,CASRQGLDNSYEQYF,TGCGCCAGCAGACAAGGTCTTGACAACTCCTACGAGCAGTACTTC
12,many,TRBV11-3,TRBJ2-7,NA,CASSFGESEQYF,TGTGCCAGCAGCTTTGGAGAGTCCGAGCAGTACTTC
13,many,TRBV29-1,TRBJ1-1,NA,CSVERQLNTEAFF,TGCAGCGTTGAAAGGCAGCTGAACACTGAAGCTTTCTTT
14,few,TRBV11-2,TRBJ2-1,TRBD2,CASRLAGGNNEQFF,TGTGCCAGCAGGCTAGCGGGAGGAAACAATGAGCAGTTCTTC
16,few,TRBV5-1,TRBJ1-6,NA,CASSLTGREFNSPLHF,TGCGCCAGCAGCTTGACGGGCAGAGAGTTTAATTCACCCCTCCACTTT
14,many,TRBV12-3/TRBV12-4,TRBJ1-4,NA,CASSLRRVNEKLFF,TGTGCCAGCAGTTTGCGGAGGGTTAATGAAAAACTGTTTTTT
13,many,TRBV11-2,TRBJ1-2,TRBD1,CASSFGTASGYTF,TGTGCCAGCAGCTTCGGGACAGCGTCTGGCTACACCTTC
15,few,TRBV19,TRBJ2-7,NA,CASSKAPRGSYEQYF,TGTGCCAGTAGTAAAGCCCCCCGAGGATCCTACGAGCAGTACTTC
13,NA,TRBV7-9,TRBJ2-3,NA,CASSETVTDTQYF,TGTGCCAGCAGTGAGACAGTCACAGATACGCAGTATTTT
15,NA,TRBV18,TRBJ1-1,TRBD1,CASSPGQGGRPEAFF,TGTGCCAGCTCACCGGGACAGGGCGGCAGACCTGAAGCTTTCTTT
14,NA,TRBV5-1,TRBJ1-4,TRBD1,CASSIGQGNEKLFF,TGCGCCAGCAGCATCGGACAGGGTAATGAAAAACTGTTTTTT
15,few,TRBV11-2,TRBJ2-7,NA,CASSPISVAPYEQYF,TGTGCCAGCAGCCCCATTAGTGTAGCTCCCTACGAGCAGTACTTC
15,many,TRBV9,TRBJ1-6,NA,CASSVEGQPNSPLHF,TGTGCCAGCAGCGTAGAAGGACAGCCAAATTCACCCCTCCACTTT
14,many,TRBV6-1,TRBJ1-1,NA,CASWTGRPPNEAFF,TGTGCCAGCTGGACGGGTCGACCCCCCAATGAAGCTTTCTTT
19,few,TRBV5-8,TRBJ2-5,TRBD1,CASSPLLTGYPLGQETQYF,TGTGCCAGCAGCCCCCTCTTGACAGGGTATCCCCTAGGGCAAGAGACCCAGTACTTC
15,many,TRBV28,TRBJ2-2,TRBD1,CASSLPGGMTGELFF,TGTGCCAGCAGTTTGCCAGGGGGTATGACCGGGGAGCTGTTTTTT
18,few,TRBV2,TRBJ2-7,TRBD2,CASRGSTSGGPPYYEQYF,TGTGCCAGCAGGGGAAGCACTAGCGGGGGGCCCCCCTACTACGAGCAGTACTTC